A single sample gave rise to the 23 T cell receptor beta chains below, sequenced in a study of naive CD8 T cells in extremely preterm neonates. The protocol was immunoSEQ multiplex PCR, while the TCRdb copy is restricted to in-frame clones and leaves out a portion. The profile shows 5,500 to 6,000 clones, around 97% of them singletons. Material: naive CD8+ T cells from blood. The receptor set was obtained from a human donor in good health.

The chain uses TRBV6-6 and TRBJ1-1; the match to TRBD1 covers 8 bases. J was trimmed by 10 bases and V by 5 bases; bases with no gene match: 3. Germline values: CDR1 MNHNY, CDR2 SVGAGI (reference sequence). The CDR3 has 11 amino acids. The CDR3 spells CASSAQGVAFF. CDR3 sequence (DNA): TGTGCCAGCAGTGCACAGGGGGTAGCTTTCTTT.

V usage is TRBV19 and J usage is TRBJ2-5; tentatively, D is TRBD1 (6 bases). There are 13 residues in the CDR3. Germline V gives CDR1 LNHDA, CDR2 SQIVND (reference sequence). V gave up 6 bases and J gave up 5 bases, with 13 bases separating them. The CDR3 sequence is CASRARGLETQYF. CDR3 nucleotide sequence: TGTGCCAGTAGGGCCAGGGGTCTCGAGACCCAGTACTTC.

V usage is TRBV18 and J usage is TRBJ2-3; TRBD1 matches 10 bases. This CDR3 is 16 amino acids long. Germline CDR1 and CDR2: KGHSH and LQKENI. V was clipped by 3 bases and J by 4 bases; unmatched bases: 7. The CDR3 sequence is CASSPRQGAWADTQYF. The CDR3 DNA reads TGTGCCAGCTCACCCCGACAGGGGGCTTGGGCAGATACGCAGTATTTT.

CDR3 sequence reads: CASSPSHRGNQPQHF. CDR3 bases: TGTGCCAGCAGTCCAAGTCACAGGGGGAATCAGCCCCAGCATTTT. The chain links TRBV28 to TRBJ1-5, with 8 bases aligning to TRBD1. CDR1 MDHEN and CDR2 SYDVKM come from the germline V gene. There are 15 residues in the CDR3. After removal of 5 bases from V and 4 bases from J, the junction contained 7 bases not matched to a gene.

The chain recombines TRBV7-8 with TRBJ1-1; weak D call: TRBD1 (5 bases). Trimming left V 1 base short and J 8 bases short, with 11 bases between. The CDR3 extends over 13 amino acids. Germline-derived CDR1 and CDR2 are SGHVS and FQNEAQ. CDR3 loop: CASSLGGRSEAFF. Here the CDR3 DNA reads TGTGCCAGCAGCTTAGGGGGCCGATCGGAAGCTTTCTTT.

The rearrangement uses TRBV6-1 and TRBJ1-2; D remains unclear. CDR3 length equals 13 residues. The V gene's germline CDR1 is MNHNS and CDR2 SASEGT. Trimming shortened V by 4 bases and J by 4 bases, and 10 bases separated the two germline ends. In DNA form, the CDR3 reads TGTGCCAGCAGTGTTCTCTCCTTCTATGGCTACACCTTC. Encoded protein: CASSVLSFYGYTF.

The chain joins TRBV4-3 to TRBJ2-1; 10 nucleotides agree with TRBD2. CDR1 LGHNA and CDR2 YSLEER come from the germline V gene. The CDR3 totals 17 residues. Unmatched junction bases numbered 12, after V lost 0 bases and J lost 10 bases. The CDR3 reads CASSQDGGRLAGDEQFF. CDR3 DNA sequence: TGCGCCAGCAGCCAAGATGGGGGGCGGCTAGCGGGAGACGAGCAGTTCTTC.

The genes are TRBV6-6 and TRBJ1-1; 7 bases map to TRBD1. The CDR3 is 14 amino acids. With 6 bases clipped from V and 6 bases from J, the junction kept 10 bases outside the gene matches. The V gene's germline CDR1 is MNHNY and CDR2 SVGAGI (reference sequence). The DNA of the CDR3 is TGTGCCAGCAGCCGAGGACAGGAAGCTTCTGAAGCTTTCTTT. It encodes CASSRGQEASEAFF.

This clone was recorded once. V gene TRBV10-2 combines with J gene TRBJ1-1; D is possibly TRBD1 (5 bases). The V and J ends lost 6 bases and 3 bases respectively, with 17 bases between them. This CDR3 contains 15 residues. From germline, CDR1 is WSHSY and CDR2 SAAADI. CDR3 bases: TGCGCCAGCAGGGGGGGGTTTTCGGGGGACACTGAAGCTTTCTTT. Residues: CASRGGFSGDTEAFF.

This chain uses TRBV30 with TRBJ1-3; the D gene is possibly TRBD1 (6 bases). CDR3 length: 14 residues. V lost 4 bases to trimming and J lost 6 bases, with 16 bases between them. From germline, CDR1 is GTSNPN and CDR2 SVGIG (reference sequence). CDR3 nucleotide sequence: TGTGCCTGGACCGTGGGGGCCCTAGTAAACACCATATATTTT. The encoded protein is CAWTVGALVNTIYF.

The chain employs TRBV12-5 and TRBJ2-7; 9 bases align to TRBD1. CDR3 length equals 16 residues. V lost 5 bases, J lost 2 bases, and 10 bases stayed unmatched. CDR1 and CDR2 (germline): LGHNT, FRNRAP. CDR3 residues: CASGPGTGKETYEQYF. The CDR3 bases are TGTGCTAGTGGTCCTGGGACAGGGAAAGAGACCTACGAGCAGTACTTC. The whole variable domain, filled in from reference TRBV12-5 and TRBJ2-7, reads DARVTQTPRHKVTEMGQEVTMRCQPILGHNTVFWYRQTMMQGLELLAYFRNRAPLDDSGMPKDRFSAEMPDATLATLKIQPSEPRDSAVYFCASGPGTGKETYEQYFGPGTRLTVT.

The chain joins TRBV28 to TRBJ1-2; no definite D call. The CDR3 contains 12 residues. V was clipped by 6 bases and J by 8 bases, with 13 bases between them. Germline CDR1 is MDHEN and CDR2 is SYDVKM. CDR3 DNA: TGTGCCAGCAGACTCCTTCCCTTAGGCTACACCTTC. It is translated as CASRLLPLGYTF.

This clone was counted between two and nine times. The J gene is TRBJ1-3, the V gene TRBV5-4; 8 nucleotides line up with TRBD1. This CDR3 is built from 15 residues. V shed 4 bases, J shed 4 bases, and the junction held 7 bases outside the gene matches. Germline V gene lookup returns CDR1 SGHNT and CDR2 YYREEE (reference sequence). The CDR3 reads CASSKGQELGNTIYF. CDR3 coding DNA: TGTGCCAGCAGCAAGGGACAGGAACTGGGAAACACCATATATTTT.

With respect to this clone: The sample contains more than one DNA sequence encoding this CDR3. The genes are TRBV18 and TRBJ2-4, with 9 bases identical to TRBD1. The germline V gene has CDR1 KGHSH and CDR2 LQKENI. The ends lost 3 bases at V and 1 base at J; junction bases unmatched: 16. This CDR3 contains 20 residues. In DNA, the CDR3 is TGTGCCAGCTCACCCAAAGGGACAGGGAATAATCGACTGGCCAAAAACATTCAGTACTTC. It is translated as CASSPKGTGNNRLAKNIQYF.

The chain joins TRBV7-2 to TRBJ2-3; no clear D. Germline values: CDR1 SGHTA, CDR2 FQGNSA. Trimming left V 2 bases short and J 3 bases short, with 12 bases between. The CDR3 runs to 15 residues. CDR3 residues: CASSLSARSTDTQYF. As DNA, the CDR3 is TGTGCCAGCAGCTTATCCGCTCGTAGTACAGATACGCAGTATTTT.

This rearrangement joins TRBV30 to TRBJ2-3, with D possibly matching TRBD2 (6 bases). CDR3 length equals 15 residues. Per the germline V gene, CDR1 is GTSNPN and CDR2 is SVGIG (reference sequence). The V end lost 1 base, the J end lost 0 bases, and 11 bases lay between the germline ends. The CDR3 bases are TGTGCCTGGAGTGGCGGGGCTTCTAGCACAGATACGCAGTATTTT. Translating gives CAWSGGASSTDTQYF.

The rearrangement links TRBV7-2 to TRBJ1-1; 9 positions agree with TRBD1. Unmatched junction bases numbered 11, after V lost 2 bases and J lost 1 base. Germline assignment: CDR1 SGHTA and CDR2 FQGNSA. The CDR3 length is 18 residues. The CDR3 coding sequence is TGTGCCAGCAGCTTACCCGGGACAGGGAGGACTCGGAACACTGAAGCTTTCTTT. Encoded protein: CASSLPGTGRTRNTEAFF.

The rearrangement uses TRBV5-8 and TRBJ2-1; TRBD2 agrees at 12 bases. The germline gives CDR1 SGHTS, CDR2 YDEGEE. CDR3 length equals 16 residues. Germline trimming cut 4 bases from V and 8 bases from J; bases unmatched to any gene: 10. CDR3 bases: TGTGCCAGCAGCCCCACCAGACTAGCGGGAGATTATGAGCAGTTCTTC. It codes for CASSPTRLAGDYEQFF.

The chain employs TRBV7-9 and TRBJ2-7; TRBD2 agrees at 8 bases. Germline lookup yields CDR1 SEHNR and CDR2 FQNEAQ (reference sequence). V dropped 7 bases and J dropped 3; count of bases not matched to a gene: 2. CDR3 length equals 12 residues. In DNA form, the CDR3 reads TGTGCCAGCAAGGGGACTAGCTACGAGCAGTACTTC. Translating it yields CASKGTSYEQYF.

This clone was detected a few times. The chain recombines TRBV7-8 with TRBJ2-5; 9 bases agree with TRBD1. Trimming cost V 5 bases and J 5 bases; bases outside gene matches: 3. Germline V CDR1 and CDR2: SGHVS, FQNEAQ. The length of the CDR3 is 13 residues. CDR3 in amino acids: CASSRDRAETQYF. CDR3 bases: TGTGCCAGCAGCCGGGACAGGGCGGAGACCCAGTACTTC.

The rearrangement uses TRBV27 and TRBJ2-3; 10 bases are shared with TRBD2. CDR1 is MNHEY, CDR2 SMNVEV, per germline (reference sequence). V shed 6 bases and J 3 bases; nucleotides not matched to a gene: 0. CDR3 length equals 13 residues. CDR3: CASRTSGTDTQYF. Here the CDR3 DNA reads TGTGCCAGCAGGACTAGCGGGACAGATACGCAGTATTTT.

The chain uses TRBV19 and TRBJ2-3; D gene ambiguous. The CDR3 contains 14 residues. V was cut by 6 bases and J by 5 bases, with 15 bases left in between. Germline V gene sequence: CDR1 LNHDA, CDR2 SQIVND (reference sequence). CDR3 sequence: CASRKTGSRDTQYF. The CDR3 DNA reads as TGTGCCAGTAGGAAAACCGGGTCCCGAGATACGCAGTATTTT.

This clone has a single count. J is TRBJ1-3 and V is TRBV7-2; D might be TRBD1 (5 bases). This CDR3 spans 16 amino acids. The germline V and J ends were trimmed by 1 base and 3 bases, with 13 bases remaining between them. Germline CDR1 reads SGHTA; CDR2 reads FQGNSA. The CDR3 DNA is TGTGCCAGCAGCTTAGGAGGCAGGGTTTTTGGAAACACCATATATTTT. Protein sequence: CASSLGGRVFGNTIYF.